The clone carrying this TCR beta chain came up many times. Its target is unknown. Total RNA was extracted at no less than 5 micrograms per sample. The record originates from a study of blood T cells in healthy people across ages. Broader study findings: PBMCs that were unsorted prevented a conclusive naive versus antigen-experienced comparison.

Germline V gives CDR1 MNHEY, CDR2 SVGEGT. The V gene end was trimmed by 5 bases and the J gene end by 4 bases; junction bases not matched to a gene: 11. The CDR3 is made up of 16 amino acids. Using a J-beta primer mix together with a sample-barcoded 5' primer, a second PCR was run for about 6 to 11 cycles. Sequencing yielded, for each sample, at least 2.5 million paired-end reads carrying CDR3. TCRdb reprocessed the 5' RACE reads with MiXCR, giving one entry per CDR3 protein. The sample gives 870,000 or so distinct CDR3 sequences, 29% of which show up once; roughly 17% is in the top ten. Sequencing used blood. The V call is TRBV6-2 or TRBV6-3, the J call TRBJ2-7; 10 positions agree with TRBD1. This TCR derives from an elderly woman in good health. DNA for the CDR3: TGTGCCAGCAGTGCCCGGACGCGGACAGGGGGGTACGAGCAGTACTTC. It yields the protein CASSARTRTGGYEQYF.